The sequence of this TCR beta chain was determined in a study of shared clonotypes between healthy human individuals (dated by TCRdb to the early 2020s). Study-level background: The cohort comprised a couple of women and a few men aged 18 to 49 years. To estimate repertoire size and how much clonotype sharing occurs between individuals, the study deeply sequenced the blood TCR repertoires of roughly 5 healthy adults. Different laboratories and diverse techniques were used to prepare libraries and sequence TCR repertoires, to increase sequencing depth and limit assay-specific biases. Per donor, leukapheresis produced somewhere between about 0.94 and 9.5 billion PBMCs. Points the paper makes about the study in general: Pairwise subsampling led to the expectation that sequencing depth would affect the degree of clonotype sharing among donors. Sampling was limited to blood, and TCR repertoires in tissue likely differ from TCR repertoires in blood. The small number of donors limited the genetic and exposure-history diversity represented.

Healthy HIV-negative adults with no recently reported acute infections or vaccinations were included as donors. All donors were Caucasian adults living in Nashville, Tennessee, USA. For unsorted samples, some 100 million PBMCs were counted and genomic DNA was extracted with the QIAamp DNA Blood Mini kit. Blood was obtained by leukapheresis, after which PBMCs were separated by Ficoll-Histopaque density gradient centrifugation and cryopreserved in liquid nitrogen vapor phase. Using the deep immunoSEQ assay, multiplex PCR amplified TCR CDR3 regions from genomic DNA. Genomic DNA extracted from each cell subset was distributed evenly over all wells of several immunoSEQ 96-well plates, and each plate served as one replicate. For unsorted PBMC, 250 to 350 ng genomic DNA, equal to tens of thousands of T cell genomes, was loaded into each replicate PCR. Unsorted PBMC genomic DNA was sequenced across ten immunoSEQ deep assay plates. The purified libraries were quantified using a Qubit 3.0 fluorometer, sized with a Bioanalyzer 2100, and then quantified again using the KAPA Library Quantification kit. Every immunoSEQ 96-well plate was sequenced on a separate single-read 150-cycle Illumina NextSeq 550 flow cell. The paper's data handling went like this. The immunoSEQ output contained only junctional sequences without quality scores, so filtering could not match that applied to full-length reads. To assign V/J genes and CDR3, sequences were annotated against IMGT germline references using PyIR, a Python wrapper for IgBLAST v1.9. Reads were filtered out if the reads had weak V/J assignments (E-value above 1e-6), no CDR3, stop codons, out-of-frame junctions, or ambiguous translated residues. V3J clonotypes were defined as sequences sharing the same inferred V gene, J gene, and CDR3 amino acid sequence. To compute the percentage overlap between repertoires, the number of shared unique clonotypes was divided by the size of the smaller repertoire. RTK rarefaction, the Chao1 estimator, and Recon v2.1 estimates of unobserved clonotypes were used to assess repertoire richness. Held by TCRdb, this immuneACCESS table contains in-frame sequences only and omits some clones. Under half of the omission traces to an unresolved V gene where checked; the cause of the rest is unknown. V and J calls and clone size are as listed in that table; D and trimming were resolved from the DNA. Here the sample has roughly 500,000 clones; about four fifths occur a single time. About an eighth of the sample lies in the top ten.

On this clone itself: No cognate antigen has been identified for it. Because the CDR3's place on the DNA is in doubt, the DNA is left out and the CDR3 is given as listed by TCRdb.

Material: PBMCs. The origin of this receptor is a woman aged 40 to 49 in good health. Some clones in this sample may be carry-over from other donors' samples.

The CDR3: CASFGQGNEKLFF. This chain joins TRBV21-1 to TRBJ1-4; the D call in the table, TRBD1, was not verified against the DNA. TRBV21-1 is labeled a pseudogene. Including the terminal cysteine and phenylalanine, the CDR3 comprises 13 residues.